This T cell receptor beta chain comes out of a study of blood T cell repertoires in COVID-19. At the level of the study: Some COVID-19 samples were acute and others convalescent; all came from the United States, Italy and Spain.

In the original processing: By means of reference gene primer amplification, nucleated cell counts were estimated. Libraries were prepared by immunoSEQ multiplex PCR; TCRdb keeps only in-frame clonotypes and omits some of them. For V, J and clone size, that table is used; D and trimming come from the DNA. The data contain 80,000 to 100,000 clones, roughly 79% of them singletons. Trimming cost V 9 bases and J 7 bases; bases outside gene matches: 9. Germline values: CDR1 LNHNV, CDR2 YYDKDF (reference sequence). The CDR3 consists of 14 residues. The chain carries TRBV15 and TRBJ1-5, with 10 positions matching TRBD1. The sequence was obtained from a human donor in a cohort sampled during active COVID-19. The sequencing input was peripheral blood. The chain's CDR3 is CATAGQGLGQPQHF. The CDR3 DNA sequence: TGTGCCACGGCGGGACAGGGGTTAGGACAGCCCCAGCATTTT.